This T cell receptor (beta chain) is drawn from a study of blood T cell repertoires in COVID-19. Sequencing used immunoSEQ multiplex PCR; TCRdb keeps in-frame clones, though not all of them. The sample comprises 200,000 to 250,000 clones, about 88% of which are singletons, and just over 2.5% rests with the top ten. Germline V gene sequence: CDR1 LNHDA, CDR2 SQIVND (reference sequence). The CDR3 has 18 amino acids. Deletions cut 7 bases from V and 0 bases from J, with 24 bases between. The sequence was obtained from a woman younger than 45 who had recovered from COVID-19. The chain has TRBV19 and TRBJ1-1; weak D call: TRBD1 (5 bases). The sample was PBMCs or T cells enriched from blood (not recorded which). CDR3 coding DNA: TGTGCCAGTATGGTCGCGGGGACTGGGGTTGAAGTGAACACTGAAGCTTTCTTT. It codes for CASMVAGTGVEVNTEAFF.